The 26 T cell receptor beta chains in this list originate from one sample, sequenced in a study of OX40 agonist ivuxolimab in advanced cancers. Generated by immunoSEQ multiplex PCR, the TCRdb table keeps only in-frame clones and is missing some. The profile covers some 70,000 clones, with 70% to 90% appearing a single time and 8.2% taken by the ten largest. This material consisted of CD4+ or CD8+ T cells sorted from blood, taken in a trial of the OX40 agonist ivuxolimab. Source of these receptors: an adult with an advanced solid tumor such as melanoma, head and neck, liver or kidney cancer.

The chain joins TRBV4-1 to TRBJ2-7; 7 bases agree with TRBD1. This CDR3 has 15 residues. Germline-derived CDR1 and CDR2 are MGHRA and YSYEKL. Unmatched junction bases numbered 10, after V lost 4 bases and J lost 4 bases. Written as DNA, the CDR3 is TGCGCCAGCAGCCTAAGACAGGGTTCCCCTTACGAGCAGTACTTC. This encodes CASSLRQGSPYEQYF.

This chain connects TRBV19 to TRBJ1-1; D may be TRBD1 (6 bases). CDR3 length: 13 residues. Germline V gives CDR1 LNHDA, CDR2 SQIVND (reference sequence). V was cut by 0 bases and J by 7 bases, with 9 bases left in between. CDR3 in amino acids: CASSIEETGEAFF. The CDR3 bases are TGTGCCAGTAGTATAGAGGAGACAGGTGAAGCTTTCTTT.

This clone was seen just once. The genes are TRBV28 and TRBJ2-5; tentatively, D is TRBD1 or TRBD2 (5 bases each). The better agreement between TRBJ2-7 and the DNA end casts doubt on the J call. The V gene's germline CDR1 is MDHEN and CDR2 SYDVKM. CDR3 length: 14 residues. This CDR3 is CASITSSGGYEQYF. In DNA, the CDR3 is TGTGCCAGCATCACCAGTTCTGGGGGCTACGAGCAGTACTTC.

This clone has more than one count but fewer than ten. The chain has TRBV30 and TRBJ1-5; TRBD1 matches 7 bases. This CDR3 is 15 amino acids long. The V and J ends lost 0 bases and 2 bases, in that order; junction bases with no gene match: 4. Germline V gene lookup returns CDR1 GTSNPN and CDR2 SVGIG (reference sequence). The CDR3 here is CAWSVRQGGNQPQHF. Written as DNA, the CDR3 is TGTGCCTGGAGTGTACGTCAGGGGGGCAATCAGCCCCAGCATTTT. Based on the CDR3 plus reference TRBV30 and TRBJ1-5, the full variable domain is SQTIHQWPATLVQPVGSPLSLECTVEGTSNPNLYWYRQAAGRGLQLLFYSVGIGQISSEVPQNLSASRPQDRQFILSSKKLLLSDSGFYLCAWSVRQGGNQPQHFGDGTRLSIL.

This chain joins TRBV5-4 and TRBJ2-7; the D is unclear. Trimming removed 4 bases at V and 3 bases at J, with 11 bases between. The germline V gene has CDR1 SGHNT and CDR2 YYREEE (reference sequence). This CDR3 has 13 amino acids. The CDR3 nucleotides are TGTGCCAGCAGCCAGGACGTCCTCTACGAGCAGTACGTC. It translates to CASSQDVLYEQYV.

This sequence joins TRBV29-1 and TRBJ1-2; TRBD1 is a possible D gene (6 bases). The germline V gene has CDR1 SQVTM and CDR2 ANQGSEA. This CDR3 has 14 amino acids. Trimming removed 0 bases from V and 2 bases from J, with 10 bases in between. The CDR3 protein is CSVEDPGQNYGYTF. DNA of the CDR3: TGCAGCGTTGAAGACCCGGGACAAAACTATGGCTACACCTTC.

The chain has TRBV7-9 and TRBJ1-2; D remains unclear. Per germline, CDR1 SEHNR and CDR2 FQNEAQ (reference sequence). V was shortened by 3 bases and J by 0 bases, with 11 bases between the two germline ends. The CDR3 totals 15 residues. CDR3 protein: CASSFFESANYGYTF. The CDR3 DNA follows: TGTGCCAGCAGCTTTTTCGAAAGTGCTAACTATGGCTACACCTTC.

This chain links TRBV7-2 with TRBJ2-6, with D uncertain. V was clipped by 5 bases and J by 0 bases, with 11 bases between them. Germline V gives CDR1 SGHTA, CDR2 FQGNSA. CDR3 length: 16 amino acids. The CDR3 here is CASSATTISGANVLTF. The DNA of the CDR3 is TGTGCCAGCAGCGCCACAACCATCTCTGGGGCCAACGTCCTGACTTTC. Using reference TRBV7-2 and TRBJ2-6 for the parts outside the CDR3, the full variable domain is GAGVSQSPSNKVTEKGKDVELRCDPISGHTALYWYRQSLGQGLEFLIYFQGNSAPDKSGLPSDRFSAERTGGSVSTLTIQRTQQEDSAVYLCASSATTISGANVLTFGAGSRLTVL.

The rearrangement uses TRBV18 and TRBJ1-5; no definite D call. CDR3 length equals 13 residues. CDR1 and CDR2 from the germline V gene are KGHSH and LQKENI. Trimming left V 3 bases short and J 7 bases short, with 10 bases between. The CDR3, as DNA: TGTGCCAGCTCACCTTCTTTGGGGCAGCCCCAGCATTTT. Amino acids: CASSPSLGQPQHF. Full variable domain (outside the CDR3, taken from reference TRBV18 and TRBJ1-5): NAGVMQNPRHLVRRRGQEARLRCSPMKGHSHVYWYRQLPEEGLKFMVYLQKENIIDESGMPKERFSAEFPKEGPSILRIQQVVRGDSAAYFCASSPSLGQPQHFGDGTRLSIL.

In this sample, this clone turned up once. The genes are TRBV27 and TRBJ2-7; D might be TRBD1 (5 bases). The germline gives CDR1 MNHEY, CDR2 SMNVEV (reference sequence). V was shortened by 8 bases and J by 4 bases, with 21 bases between the two germline ends. The CDR3 is 15 amino acids. This chain's CDR3 is CASATPGNMRYEQYF. The CDR3 DNA reads TGTGCCAGCGCGACTCCAGGGAATATGAGGTACGAGCAGTACTTC.

The chain recombines TRBV11-3 with TRBJ2-7; a possible D gene is TRBD2 (6 bases). Between the trimmed V and J ends, which lost 5 bases and 2 bases, there was a span of 16 bases. CDR1 is SGHNT, CDR2 YENEEA, per germline. The CDR3 totals 15 residues. The CDR3 loop reads CASSLRGGAPYEQYF. As DNA, the CDR3 is TGTGCCAGCAGCCTCCGTGGAGGGGCCCCCTACGAGCAGTACTTC.

This chain uses TRBV19 with TRBJ1-1; 7 nucleotides agree with TRBD1. V trimming: 4 bases; J trimming: 1 base; junction bases outside the gene matches: 3. The CDR3 is made up of 14 amino acids. Germline assignment: CDR1 LNHDA and CDR2 SQIVND (reference sequence). The CDR3 sequence is CASSTGGWNTEAFF. CDR3 DNA: TGTGCCAGTAGTACAGGGGGGTGGAACACTGAAGCTTTCTTT.

This sequence joins TRBV6-5 and TRBJ1-1, with D unresolved. The ends were cut back, 7 bases at V and 11 bases at J, with 20 bases in the middle. CDR3 length: 13 amino acids. CDR1 and CDR2 from the germline V gene are MNHEY and SVGAGI. The chain's CDR3 is CASTNENGRMAFF. CDR3 nucleotide sequence: TGTGCCAGCACCAATGAGAACGGTCGAATGGCTTTCTTT.

This clone was picked up one time. The rearrangement uses TRBV13 and TRBJ2-1, with D possibly TRBD2 on 7 matching bases. The CDR3 consists of 15 residues. CDR1 and CDR2 from the germline V gene are PRHDT and FYEKMQ (reference sequence). V was pared by 3 bases and J by 5 bases, with 14 bases between. This CDR3 is CASSFRGAGNNEQFF. The CDR3 DNA reads TGTGCCAGCAGCTTCCGGGGGGCCGGGAACAATGAGCAGTTCTTC.

This chain joins TRBV2 and TRBJ2-1; 12 nucleotides agree with TRBD2. This CDR3 region has 17 residues. Germline trimming cut 2 bases from V and 2 bases from J; bases unmatched to any gene: 4. Per germline, CDR1 SNHLY and CDR2 FYNNEI. CDR3: CASSERLAGGTYNEQFF. In DNA, the CDR3 is TGTGCCAGCAGTGAACGTCTAGCGGGAGGGACCTACAATGAGCAGTTCTTC.

The chain recombines TRBV5-1 with TRBJ2-2, with 9 bases that match TRBD1. Trimming cost V 2 bases and J 1 base; bases outside gene matches: 12. The CDR3 is made up of 19 amino acids. CDR1 SGHRS and CDR2 YFSETQ come from the germline V gene. DNA of the CDR3: TGCGCCAGCAGCTTAACCCCGGGACAGGGCCCTCTGAACACCGGGGAGCTGTTTTTT. Translated: CASSLTPGQGPLNTGELFF.

J is TRBJ2-1 and V is TRBV9, with 9 bases aligning to TRBD2. V was pared by 0 bases and J by 8 bases, with 6 bases of the junction left unmatched. The CDR3 has 15 residues. In germline, CDR1 is SGDLS, CDR2 YYNGEE. DNA for the CDR3: TGTGCCAGCAGCGTAGAAGCGGGAGGACGCTATGAGCAGTTCTTC. Translation gives CASSVEAGGRYEQFF.

The sample holds a few counts of this clone. V usage is TRBV28 and J usage is TRBJ2-3, with 7 nucleotides matching TRBD1. CDR1 is MDHEN, CDR2 SYDVKM, per germline. V was pared by 6 bases and J by 1 base, with 4 bases of the junction left unmatched. The CDR3 spans 14 residues. CDR3 in amino acids: CASRQGSGTDTQYF. In DNA, the CDR3 is TGTGCCAGCAGACAGGGGTCCGGCACAGATACGCAGTATTTT. Complete variable domain (other parts from reference TRBV28 and TRBJ2-3): DVKVTQSSRYLVKRTGEKVFLECVQDMDHENMFWYRQDPGLGLRLIYFSYDVKMKEKGDIPEGYSVSREKKERFSLILESASTNQTSMYLCASRQGSGTDTQYFGPGTRLTVL.

The rearrangement joins TRBV23-1 to TRBJ2-2, with D uncertain. TRBV23-1 is reported as an ORF; its role is uncertain. The CDR3 is 15 residues long. Trimming shortened V by 4 bases and J by 3 bases, and 12 bases separated the two germline ends. CDR3 nucleotide sequence: TGCGCCAGCAGTCCCCGGAAGGCCGACACCGGGGAGCTGTTTTTT. It translates to CASSPRKADTGELFF.

This sequence joins TRBV7-7 and TRBJ2-5; 9 nucleotides agree with TRBD1. Trimming removed 4 bases from V and 3 bases from J; junction bases left unmatched: 3. The length of the CDR3 is 14 residues. Germline-derived CDR1 and CDR2 are SSHAT and FNYEAQ (reference sequence). The CDR3 spells CASSSRTGEETQYF. The DNA for the CDR3 is TGTGCCAGCAGCTCTCGGACAGGGGAAGAGACCCAGTACTTC.

This clone has a single count. The rearrangement joins TRBV5-4 to TRBJ1-4, with 10 bases that match TRBD1. Germline CDR1 reads SGHNT; CDR2 reads YYREEE (reference sequence). V lost 5 bases to trimming and J lost 2 bases; unmatched junction nucleotides: 6. This CDR3 has 16 amino acids. The CDR3 bases are TGTGCCAGCAGTTCTGGACAGGGGGTGACTAATGAAAAACTGTTTTTT. Residues: CASSSGQGVTNEKLFF.

About this clone: Other nucleotide sequences in the sample specify the same CDR3. J is TRBJ2-5 and V is TRBV5-1; D possibly corresponds to TRBD1 (5 bases). The CDR3 consists of 14 residues. The V gene's germline CDR1 is SGHRS and CDR2 YFSETQ. Trimming removed 0 bases from V and 2 bases from J, with 8 bases in between. CDR3 in amino acids: CASSLGQQQETQYF. CDR3 bases: TGCGCCAGCAGCTTGGGACAGCAGCAAGAGACCCAGTACTTC.

This rearrangement joins TRBV27 to TRBJ2-7, with D unclear. The closer fit of TRBJ2-5 to the DNA end suggests the J call may be wrong. The CDR3 runs to 13 residues. Germline V gene lookup returns CDR1 MNHEY and CDR2 SMNVEV (reference sequence). DNA of the CDR3: TGTGCCAGCAGTCCTCACACGCGGGAGACCCAGTACTTC. Protein: CASSPHTRETQYF.

This clone has more than one count but fewer than ten. The chain has TRBV6-5 and TRBJ1-1, with D possibly TRBD1 on 5 matching bases. V was trimmed by 5 bases and J by 7 bases, leaving 14 bases between them. This CDR3 contains 13 residues. Germline CDR1 MNHEY, CDR2 SVGAGI. CDR3 loop: CASSATGSDEAFF. Written as DNA, the CDR3 is TGTGCCAGCAGTGCCACAGGAAGCGATGAAGCTTTCTTT.

The CDR3 DNA is TGTGCCAGCAAAATCAGCAGGGGGCGTGAGACCCAGTACTTC. Amino acids: CASKISRGRETQYF. The genes are TRBV28 and TRBJ2-5, with 8 nucleotides matching TRBD1. The CDR3 has 14 residues. The germline CDR1 and CDR2 sequences are MDHEN and SYDVKM. V trimming: 7 bases; J trimming: 5 bases; junction bases outside the gene matches: 9.

This sequence joins TRBV19 and TRBJ1-4, with 8 bases that match TRBD1. V was pared by 6 bases and J by 5 bases, with 8 bases of the junction left unmatched. This CDR3 spans 15 amino acids. Germline CDR1 LNHDA, CDR2 SQIVND (reference sequence). CDR3 sequence: CASRPPGTGNEKLFF. In nucleotides, the CDR3 is TGTGCCAGTAGGCCTCCCGGGACAGGCAATGAAAAACTGTTTTTT.